This T cell receptor beta chain was identified in a study of blood T cell repertoires in COVID-19. Study context: Both acute and convalescent COVID-19 samples were obtained from the United States, Italy and Spain.

Germline V CDR1 and CDR2: SEHNR, FQNEAQ (reference sequence). The germline V and J ends were trimmed by 1 base and 6 bases, with 14 bases remaining between them. The CDR3 is 15 residues long. The repertoire was sequenced with immunoSEQ multiplex PCR; TCRdb's copy has only in-frame clones and lacks some. The sample lists about 200,000 clones, 75% to 90% occurring once. Participants were aged about 18 to 90 years, lived in 24 US areas, and enrolled virtually. Clinical histories supplied by participants themselves formed the basis of cohort assignment. The sample consisted of PBMCs or T cells enriched from blood (not recorded which). The chain couples TRBV7-9 to TRBJ2-3, with D unresolved. The clonotype was recovered from a middle-aged woman with acute COVID-19. DNA of the CDR3: TGTGCCAGCAGCTTAGACTCCCCCCGGGTGGATACGCAGTATTTT. Amino acids: CASSLDSPRVDTQYF.